Presented here are 9 T cell receptor beta chains from one specimen sequenced in a study of PD-1 blockade in classical Hodgkin lymphoma. Relapse was seen in all patients after autologous stem cell transplantation, and brentuximab vedotin exposure was variable. Only in-frame clones appear in the TCRdb table, and some are missing; sequencing was by immunoSEQ multiplex PCR. The table lists around 99,000 clones, roughly 80% of them singletons. Sequencing was performed on peripheral blood mononuclear cells (PBMCs), taken before the second cycle of nivolumab. The origin of the receptors is a human donor with classical Hodgkin lymphoma.

This sequence joins TRBV4-1 and TRBJ2-5; TRBD2 matches 13 bases. Looked up from germline, CDR1 is MGHRA and CDR2 is YSYEKL. This CDR3 contains 15 residues. J gave up 5 bases and V 4 bases, and 4 bases lay outside the gene matches. This chain's CDR3 is CASSRLAGGRETQYF. As DNA, the CDR3 is TGCGCCAGCAGCCGACTAGCGGGAGGAAGGGAGACCCAGTACTTC.

This clone has just a few counts. The chain uses TRBV27 and TRBJ2-6; D is perhaps TRBD2 (6 bases). This CDR3 has 18 amino acids. Germline CDR1 and CDR2: MNHEY and SMNVEV (reference sequence). V lost 3 bases and J 2 bases, leaving 17 bases between the germline ends. The CDR3 DNA sequence: TGTGCCAGCAGTTTCGGGGGTGCGAGGAAGGCTGGGGCCAACGTCCTGACTTTC. This sequence encodes CASSFGGARKAGANVLTF.

The chain has TRBV5-4 and TRBJ1-2; 7 bases fit TRBD1. Germline V lookup: CDR1 SGHNT, CDR2 YYREEE (reference sequence). Losses at the gene ends were 0 bases for V and 2 bases for J; bases not matched to a gene: 1. This CDR3 has 14 residues. CDR3 residues: CASSLDRGNYGYTF. In DNA form, the CDR3 reads TGTGCCAGCAGCTTGGACAGGGGAAACTATGGCTACACCTTC.

This clone was seen just once. This rearrangement joins TRBV9 to TRBJ2-1; TRBD2 agrees at 9 bases. The trim removed 1 base at V and 6 bases at J, leaving 11 bases unmatched. Per germline, CDR1 SGDLS and CDR2 YYNGEE. The CDR3 sequence is 17 residues long. The CDR3 loop is CASSVTGGGLAANEQFF. In DNA form, the CDR3 reads TGTGCCAGCAGCGTAACGGGAGGGGGACTAGCTGCCAATGAGCAGTTCTTC. Complete variable domain (other parts from reference TRBV9 and TRBJ2-1): DSGVTQTPKHLITATGQRVTLRCSPRSGDLSVYWYQQSLDQGLQFLIQYYNGEERAKGNILERFSAQQFPDLHSELNLSSLELGDSALYFCASSVTGGGLAANEQFFGPGTRLTVL.

The chain employs TRBV11-2 and TRBJ1-2; D is unclear. CDR3 size: 13 residues. Looked up from germline, CDR1 is SGHAT and CDR2 is FQNNGV. V shed 2 bases and J shed 3 bases, with 7 bases lying between them. The CDR3 region is CASSLKPHYGYTF. DNA of the CDR3: TGTGCCAGCAGCTTAAAACCCCACTATGGCTACACCTTC.

V and J are TRBV11-3 and TRBJ2-2, with 11 positions matching TRBD1. This CDR3 comprises 15 residues. CDR1 and CDR2 (germline): SGHNT, YENEEA. After removal of 5 bases from V and 6 bases from J, the junction contained 5 bases not matched to a gene. The CDR3 DNA is TGTGCCAGCAGCCCAGGGACAGGGGGATCCGGGGAGCTGTTTTTT. Translating it yields CASSPGTGGSGELFF.

The gene calls are TRBV7-2 and TRBJ1-5; 7 bases align to TRBD1. CDR1 and CDR2 (germline): SGHTA, FQGNSA. The CDR3 consists of 16 residues. V dropped 4 bases and J dropped 7; count of bases not matched to a gene: 13. CDR3 DNA: TGTGCCAGCAGCTCCCGGGACAGAGGGCCGGGGCAGCCCCAGCATTTT. It is translated as CASSSRDRGPGQPQHF. The full variable domain, completed using reference TRBV7-2 and TRBJ1-5, is GAGVSQSPSNKVTEKGKDVELRCDPISGHTALYWYRQSLGQGLEFLIYFQGNSAPDKSGLPSDRFSAERTGGSVSTLTIQRTQQEDSAVYLCASSSRDRGPGQPQHFGDGTRLSIL.

The genes are TRBV5-4 and TRBJ2-5, with 7 positions matching TRBD2. The germline V gene has CDR1 SGHNT and CDR2 YYREEE (reference sequence). The V and J ends lost 1 base and 3 bases, in that order; junction bases with no gene match: 0. The CDR3 has 13 residues. DNA of the CDR3: TGTGCCAGCAGCTTGCTAGCGGAAGAGACCCAGTACTTC. Translated, it gives CASSLLAEETQYF.

The chain employs TRBV27 and TRBJ2-3; TRBD2 aligns across 8 bases. CDR1 is MNHEY and CDR2 is SMNVEV in the germline V gene (reference sequence). The CDR3 runs to 14 residues. V was clipped by 7 bases and J by 1 base; unmatched bases: 4. The CDR3 spells CASTILAGTDTQYF. DNA of the CDR3: TGTGCCAGCACTATACTAGCGGGCACAGATACGCAGTATTTT.